Below, one TCR beta chain is given with its context. Its antigen remains unidentified. Base qualities were left out, and no much larger clone turns up one base away. The sample is drawn from a study of a mutant IDH1 vaccine in newly diagnosed glioma (dated by TCRdb to the early 2020s). The study in broad terms: Of the roughly 33 treated patients, 62.5% were male and approximately 38% were female, and a mean age of around 40 years was recorded. For exploratory analyses, about 25 treated patients had longitudinal TCRB deep sequencing done wherever samples were available. Before enrollment, most patients had been given radiochemotherapy with temozolomide as standard therapy, while the rest had received either radiotherapy alone or temozolomide alone. Peripheral blood samples were drawn at six visits, namely V03 (baseline), V05, V07, V10, V12 and V13. The research as a whole found: Immune responses induced by the vaccine were seen in over 80% of patients across multiple MHC alleles. Pseudoprogression appeared unrelated to alterations in the top peripheral T cell clonotypes detected by TCRB sequencing. Availability determined which PBMC samples were chosen for TCRB deep sequencing. It was noted by the authors that analyses of patient blood samples could not be reproduced owing to sample limitations.

V is cut by 4 bases and J by 7 bases, and the space between the germline ends is 9 bases. The CDR1 and CDR2 encoded by the germline V gene are SGHTS and YDEGEE. From the cysteine up to the phenylalanine, the CDR3 has a length of 12 residues. The sequence is cut down to CDR3 DNA, 36 bases in frame from base 1. The library was prepared using the immunoSEQ multiplex PCR assay. Rearranged TCR beta chain sequences were amplified with the hsTCRB Kit following the manufacturer's protocol. Sequencing of TCRB libraries was carried out on an Illumina MiSeq. The published analysis was carried out like this. The proprietary platform of the kit vendor was used for demultiplexing, trimming and gene mapping. Not all clones reach the TCRdb copy of this immuneACCESS table, which keeps in-frame sequences only. Checked studies attribute under half of the gap to unresolved V genes and leave the rest unexplained. V and J calls and clone size are given by that table; D and trimming were obtained from the DNA. The sample contains around 64,000 clones, around 83% of them found a single time. The top ten constitute approximately 4.5% of the sample.

The sample's time point label is to be understood as: baseline, week 1 (first vaccination visit). The treatment or condition label, as the study defines it: pre-vaccination baseline after standard-of-care therapy. Donors had newly diagnosed WHO grade 3 or 4 IDH1-mutant astrocytomas with loss of nuclear ATRX. The samples were drawn from NOA16, a multicentre, single-arm, open-label phase I trial in Germany that tested a mutant IDH1 peptide vaccine in humans for the first time. Blood drawn at visit V03 was used as the baseline sample for immunogenicity testing. Genomic DNA for TCRB sequencing was extracted from EDTA blood using the DNeasy Blood and Tissue Kit.

This clonotype was sampled from a woman between 18 and 29 years old with glioma. Some clones in this sample may be carry-over from other donors' samples. The sequence is built from TRBV5-8 and TRBJ1-5; 6 matching bases give a weak D call of TRBD1. The sample here was peripheral blood mononuclear cells (PBMCs), taken from a glioma patient treated with radiotherapy, temozolomide or both. DNA sequence: TGTGCCAGCAGCGTCAGGGGCCAGCCCCAGCATTTT. It is translated as CASSVRGQPQHF.